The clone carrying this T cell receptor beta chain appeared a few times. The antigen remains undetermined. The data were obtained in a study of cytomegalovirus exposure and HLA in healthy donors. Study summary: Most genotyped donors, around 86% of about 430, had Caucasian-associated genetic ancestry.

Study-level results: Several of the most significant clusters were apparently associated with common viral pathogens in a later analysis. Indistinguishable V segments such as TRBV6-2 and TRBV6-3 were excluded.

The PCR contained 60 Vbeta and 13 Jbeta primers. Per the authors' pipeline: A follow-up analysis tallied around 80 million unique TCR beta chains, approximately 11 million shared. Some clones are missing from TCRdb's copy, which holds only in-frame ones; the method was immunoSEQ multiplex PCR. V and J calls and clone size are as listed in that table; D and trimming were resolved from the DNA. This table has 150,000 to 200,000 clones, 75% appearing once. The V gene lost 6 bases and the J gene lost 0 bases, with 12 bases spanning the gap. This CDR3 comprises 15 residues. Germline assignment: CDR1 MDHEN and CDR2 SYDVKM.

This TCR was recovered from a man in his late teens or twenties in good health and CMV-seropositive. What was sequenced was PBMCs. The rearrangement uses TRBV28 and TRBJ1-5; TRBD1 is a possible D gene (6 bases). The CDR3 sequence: CASRLGGNSNQPQHF. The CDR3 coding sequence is TGTGCCAGCAGACTAGGGGGTAATAGCAATCAGCCCCAGCATTTT.